Below, 16 T cell receptor beta chains from the same sample are listed, as sequenced in a study of OX40 agonist ivuxolimab in advanced cancers. This table comes from immunoSEQ multiplex PCR, and its TCRdb copy is limited to in-frame clones, with some not included. The table shows fewer than 100,000 clones, with roughly 91% occurring only once. The sequencing used CD4+ or CD8+ T cells sorted from blood, collected in a trial of the OX40 agonist ivuxolimab. The receptors were gathered from an adult with an advanced solid tumor such as melanoma, head and neck, liver or kidney cancer.

V gene TRBV21-1 combines with J gene TRBJ1-5. TRBV21-1 is listed as a pseudogene. The CDR3 is made up of 15 amino acids. The CDR3 bases are TGTGCCAGCAGCTCGGCGACGGCAGGGACTCAGCCCCAGCATTTT. Amino acids: CASSSATAGTQPQHF.

V and J are TRBV5-1 and TRBJ1-2, with D perhaps matching TRBD1 (6 bases). V lost 4 bases and J 7 bases, leaving 20 bases between the germline ends. The germline V gene encodes CDR1 SGHRS and CDR2 YFSETQ. The CDR3 has 15 residues. Here the CDR3 reads CASSPLLGGPGGYTF. The CDR3 nucleotides read TGCGCCAGCAGCCCTCTATTGGGGGGCCCCGGTGGCTACACCTTC.

The chain carries TRBV5-5 and TRBJ2-2; D is uncertain. Germline CDR1 is SGHKS and CDR2 is YYEKEE (reference sequence). This CDR3 region has 16 residues. V shed 0 bases and J shed 5 bases, with 14 bases lying between them. In DNA, the CDR3 is TGTGCCAGCAGCTTGGGGAGTTTGGGCCAGACCGGGGAGCTGTTTTTT. It codes for CASSLGSLGQTGELFF.

This chain connects TRBV4-2 to TRBJ1-4; TRBD1 might be the D (6 bases). The V and J ends lost 0 bases and 0 bases respectively, with 14 bases between them. This CDR3 is built from 18 residues. Germline V gene data show CDR1 as LGHNA and CDR2 as YNFKEQ. The chain's CDR3 is CASSQERGTISTNEKLFF. CDR3 in DNA: TGTGCCAGCAGCCAAGAGCGAGGGACAATCTCAACTAATGAAAAACTGTTTTTT.

CDR3 in amino acids: CASQGAYGYTF. CDR3 sequence (DNA): TGTGCCTCCCAAGGGGCATATGGCTACACCTTC. The chain uses TRBV30 and TRBJ1-2, with D possibly TRBD1 on 5 matching bases. The CDR3 consists of 11 residues. V gave up 7 bases and J gave up 5 bases, with 11 bases separating them. Per germline, CDR1 GTSNPN and CDR2 SVGIG (reference sequence).

The V and J genes are TRBV27 and TRBJ2-3, with no clear D. Germline-derived CDR1 and CDR2 are MNHEY and SMNVEV (reference sequence). The CDR3 is 13 residues long. V was clipped by 2 bases and J by 0 bases, with 3 bases between them. The CDR3 region is CASSLRSTDTQYF. The DNA for the CDR3 is TGTGCCAGCAGTTTAAGGAGCACAGATACGCAGTATTTT.

This rearrangement joins TRBV28 to TRBJ2-7; 9 bases align to TRBD1. Germline trimming cut 6 bases from V and 2 bases from J; bases unmatched to any gene: 5. The germline CDR1 and CDR2 sequences are MDHEN and SYDVKM. This CDR3 spans 14 amino acids. CDR3 in DNA: TGTGCCAGCAGAAGAAGACAGGGGGCCTACGAGCAGTACTTC. Translating gives CASRRRQGAYEQYF.

The V call is TRBV30, the J call TRBJ1-4, with D hard to call. From germline, CDR1 is GTSNPN and CDR2 SVGIG (reference sequence). The V end lost 1 base, the J end lost 8 bases, and 14 bases lay between the germline ends. The CDR3 is 14 residues long. The CDR3 loop is CAWSGHRGGEKLFF. As DNA, the CDR3 is TGTGCCTGGAGTGGACACCGCGGCGGGGAAAAACTGTTTTTT.

The J gene is TRBJ1-5, the V gene TRBV4-1, with a tentative D call TRBD1 (5 bases). CDR3 length: 16 residues. Trimming removed 0 bases at V and 1 base at J, with 10 bases between. Germline assignment: CDR1 MGHRA and CDR2 YSYEKL. The CDR3 loop reads CASSQEGVLSNQPQHF. In nucleotides, the CDR3 is TGCGCCAGCAGCCAAGAAGGGGTTTTAAGCAATCAGCCCCAGCATTTT.

This chain links TRBV15 with TRBJ2-1, with no clear D. V shed 5 bases and J shed 7 bases, with 18 bases lying between them. CDR3 length: 15 residues. The V gene's germline CDR1 is LNHNV and CDR2 YYDKDF (reference sequence). The CDR3 region has the DNA TGTGCCACCAGCTACCGGCCTCTACTTATAAATGAGCAGTTCTTC. Amino acid sequence: CATSYRPLLINEQFF.

The chain is built from TRBV6-1 and TRBJ2-5; possibly TRBD1 or TRBD2 for D (5 bases each). This CDR3 spans 16 amino acids. V was pared by 2 bases and J by 5 bases, with 18 bases between. Germline values: CDR1 MNHNS, CDR2 SASEGT. Here the CDR3 DNA reads TGTGCCAGCAGTGAAAAGCGGCAGCTTGAGGGGGAGACCCAGTACTTC. It encodes CASSEKRQLEGETQYF.

The chain links TRBV6-6 to TRBJ2-5; D call uncertain. The CDR3 covers 15 residues. The V end was cut by 0 bases, the J end by 5 bases, with 13 bases between. The V gene's germline CDR1 is MNHNY and CDR2 SVGAGI (reference sequence). CDR3 region: CASSYSNPNVETQYF. Here the CDR3 DNA reads TGTGCCAGCAGTTACTCGAACCCAAACGTTGAGACCCAGTACTTC.

The chain employs TRBV28 and TRBJ2-2; 9 positions agree with TRBD2. The CDR3 runs to 14 residues. J was trimmed by 1 base and V by 8 bases; bases with no gene match: 2. Germline V gene sequence: CDR1 MDHEN, CDR2 SYDVKM. CDR3: CASLSGGNTGELFF. CDR3 bases: TGTGCCAGCCTTAGCGGGGGGAACACCGGGGAGCTGTTTTTT.

The J gene is TRBJ2-5, the V gene TRBV29-1; maybe TRBD2 (5 bases). From germline, CDR1 is SQVTM and CDR2 ANQGSEA. V lost 5 bases to trimming and J lost 1 base, with 8 bases between them. The CDR3 spans 12 residues. The CDR3 loop reads CSVSGSQETQYF. CDR3 nucleotides: TGCAGCGTTAGCGGCTCCCAAGAGACCCAGTACTTC.

V is TRBV4-2 and J is TRBJ1-4, with D unclear. V shed 0 bases and J shed 6 bases, with 5 bases lying between them. Germline loops: CDR1 LGHNA, CDR2 YNFKEQ. The CDR3 extends over 13 amino acids. Here the CDR3 DNA reads TGTGCCAGCAGCCAAGAGGGTTATGAAAAACTGTTTTTT. Translation: CASSQEGYEKLFF.

As concerns this clone: The junction shows a germline mismatch at one end, possibly a read error. The J gene is TRBJ2-4, the V gene TRBV19; 8 bases line up with TRBD2. This CDR3 comprises 15 residues. From germline, CDR1 is LNHDA and CDR2 SQIVND (reference sequence). As DNA, the CDR3 is TGTGCCAGTAGAATAGCGGGATTAGCCAAAAACATTCAGTACTTC. Translation: CASRIAGLAKNIQYF.